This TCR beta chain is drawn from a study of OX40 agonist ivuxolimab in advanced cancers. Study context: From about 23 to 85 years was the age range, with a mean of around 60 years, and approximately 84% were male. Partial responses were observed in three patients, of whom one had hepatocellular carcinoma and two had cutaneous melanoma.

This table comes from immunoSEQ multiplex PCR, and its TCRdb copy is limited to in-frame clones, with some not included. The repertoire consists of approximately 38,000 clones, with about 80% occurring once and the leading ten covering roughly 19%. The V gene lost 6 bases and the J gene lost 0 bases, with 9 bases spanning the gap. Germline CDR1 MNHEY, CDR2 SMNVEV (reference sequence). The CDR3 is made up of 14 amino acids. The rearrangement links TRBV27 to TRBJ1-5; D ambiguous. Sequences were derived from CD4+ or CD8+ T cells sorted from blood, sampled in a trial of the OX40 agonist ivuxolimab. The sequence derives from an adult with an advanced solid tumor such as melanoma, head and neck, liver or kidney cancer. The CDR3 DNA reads TGTGCCAGCAGCCCTTTCAGTAGCAATCAGCCCCAGCATTTT. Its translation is CASSPFSSNQPQHF.